Listed here are 16 T cell receptor beta chains from one sample, sequenced in a study of CD8+ T cells in alopecia areata. A panel of CD4, CD8alpha, NKG2D, NKG2ACE and other markers served to sort pooled cutaneous lymph node cells. Extracted from the samples, RNA was reverse transcribed into cDNA to serve as the sequencing template. Clones were sequenced by immunoSEQ multiplex PCR, and TCRdb holds only the in-frame ones, with some missing. Sampling found more than 250,000 clones, none seen once. Sequencing input: CD4+ T cells sorted from a lymph node. These receptor sequences come from a C3H/HeJ mouse with alopecia areata. This strain's MHC haplotype is H2-k.

On this clone itself: Gene labels here are mouse ones. The sequence runs out 4 residues before the end of the CDR3; the remainder is reconstructed from the germline J gene. The rearrangement links TRBV19 to TRBJ2-1, with TRBD2 matching over 9 bases. This CDR3 is 16 amino acids long. CDR1 and CDR2 (germline): FNHDT, SITEND (reference sequence). J was trimmed by 3 bases and V by 2 bases; bases with no gene match: 6. The CDR3 sequence is CASSILTGGFYAEQFF. The part of the CDR3 DNA that was read is TGTGCCAGCAGTATTCTGACTGGGGGCTTCTATGCT. Supplemented by reference TRBV19 and TRBJ2-1, the full variable domain reads GGIITQTPKFLIGQEGQKLTLKCQQNFNHDTMYWYRQDSGKGLRLIYYSITENDLQKGDLSEGYDASREKKSSFSLTVTSAQKNEMAVFLCASSILTGGFYAEQFFGPGTRLTVL.

Comment on this clone: Genes and germline come from the mouse. The read ends 4 residues before the CDR3 terminus; that terminus is restored from the germline J gene. The same CDR3 is also encoded by other DNA sequences in this sample. The chain recombines TRBV13-1 with TRBJ1-2; 9 nucleotides line up with TRBD1. Per germline, CDR1 NSHNY and CDR2 SYGAGN. The CDR3 covers 15 residues. Trimming took 1 base from V and 3 from J; bases not matched to a gene: 4. CDR3 residues: CASSDRDREDSDYTF. The sequenced CDR3 bases are TGTGCCAGCAGTGATCGGGACAGGGAAGACTCC.

This clone turned up a few times. Here the gene names and germline are mouse. The CDR3 extends 3 residues past the end of the read, so its final part is completed from the germline J gene. This chain links TRBV1 with TRBJ1-6; D is unresolved. TRBJ1-6 is reported as an ORF; its role is uncertain. Germline V gene sequence: CDR1 NSQYPW, CDR2 LRSPGD (reference sequence). With 0 bases removed from V and 5 bases from J, the gap between germline ends came to 2 bases. The CDR3 contains 13 residues. CDR3 DNA, as far as it was read: TGCACCTGCAGTGCAGACAATAATTCGCCC. Translation gives CTCSADNNSP. In full, the CDR3 is CTCSADNNSPLYF.

About this clone: Gene names and germline refer to mouse. Read data end 4 residues before the CDR3 end; the end is taken from the germline J gene. Other DNA sequences of this sample code for an identical CDR3. The gene calls are TRBV19 and TRBJ2-1, with 9 bases identical to TRBD1. Germline trimming cut 4 bases from V and 1 base from J; bases unmatched to any gene: 3. This CDR3 comprises 15 residues. Germline V gene sequence: CDR1 FNHDT, CDR2 SITEND (reference sequence). CDR3 residues: CASSRDRGNYAEQFF. The CDR3 DNA, read in part, is TGTGCCAGCAGTCGAGACAGGGGGAACTATGCT.

This clone was seen a handful of times. Gene names are mouse gene names. The CDR3 end lies 4 residues beyond the end of the read and is filled in from the germline J gene. The rearrangement uses TRBV13-1 and TRBJ1-1; TRBD1 might be the D (5 bases). From germline, CDR1 is NSHNY and CDR2 SYGAGN. CDR3 size: 14 residues. Trimming took 2 bases from V and 0 from J, leaving 8 bases between them. Incomplete CDR3 DNA: TGTGCCAGCAGTGAAGGCAGGGCAAACACA. Encoded protein: CASSEGRANT. The CDR3 in its entirety is CASSEGRANTEVFF.

Ten or more counts support this clone. Genes and germline come from the mouse. With the read ending 4 residues before the CDR3 end, the germline J gene is used to fill in that end. The same CDR3 is also encoded by other DNA sequences in this sample. The chain has TRBV19 and TRBJ2-3, with D unresolved. Germline V gives CDR1 FNHDT, CDR2 SITEND (reference sequence). V lost 2 bases to trimming and J lost 0 bases, with 7 bases between them. The CDR3 is made up of 14 amino acids. CDR3 protein: CASSIPTSAETLYF. CDR3 bases read: TGTGCCAGCAGTATTCCAACTAGTGCAGAA.

This clone was counted between two and nine times. Gene names refer to mouse genes. The DNA ends 4 residues before the CDR3 does, and the rest of the CDR3 is filled in from the germline J gene. The V call is TRBV13-2, the J call TRBJ2-2, with TRBD2 matching over 9 bases. Germline CDR1 and CDR2: NNHNN and SYGAGS (reference sequence). V dropped 5 bases and J dropped 0; count of bases not matched to a gene: 5. The CDR3 length is 16 residues. The CDR3 sequence is CASGPDWGPNTGQLYF. The DNA read from the CDR3 is TGTGCCAGCGGACCCGACTGGGGGCCAAACACCGGG.

This clone was counted between two and nine times. Each gene name is a mouse one. The DNA ends 4 residues before the CDR3 does, and the rest of the CDR3 is filled in from the germline J gene. The rearrangement links TRBV13-2 to TRBJ2-1; 9 positions match TRBD2. V shed 1 base, J shed 3 bases, and the junction held 2 bases outside the gene matches. From germline, CDR1 is NNHNN and CDR2 SYGAGS (reference sequence). The CDR3 totals 15 residues. CDR3 bases read: TGTGCCAGCGGTGATCCCTGGGGGGGCTATGCT. The encoded protein is CASGDPWGGYA. The full CDR3 protein is CASGDPWGGYAEQFF.

About this clone: The genes and germline here are from mouse. Coverage ceases 4 residues before the CDR3 finishes, and the germline J gene fills in the end. The chain employs TRBV13-2 and TRBJ2-5; TRBD2 matches at 10 bases. The germline gives CDR1 NNHNN, CDR2 SYGAGS (reference sequence). CDR3 length equals 15 residues. CDR3 bases read: TGTGCCAGCGGTGATCTGGGGGGGCGCCCAGAC. This codes for CASGDLGGRPD. In full, the CDR3 reads CASGDLGGRPDTQYF.

In this sample, this clone turned up a few times. Each gene name is a mouse one. Partial CDR3 DNA: TGTGCCAGCGGTGATGCAGTGGGGGGAAACACCGGG. Translated: CASGDAVGGNTG. The whole CDR3 protein is CASGDAVGGNTGQLYF. The chain has TRBV13-2 and TRBJ2-2, with 7 bases fitting TRBD2. The read gets to within 4 residues of the CDR3 end, and the germline J gene fills in the rest. The CDR3 consists of 16 residues. Germline V gene lookup returns CDR1 NNHNN and CDR2 SYGAGS (reference sequence). The V and J ends lost 0 bases and 1 base, in that order; junction bases with no gene match: 3.

The table lists this clone with a few counts. Gene labels here are mouse ones. The read ends 4 residues before the CDR3 terminus; that terminus is restored from the germline J gene. The same CDR3 is also encoded by other DNA sequences in this sample. V usage is TRBV5 and J usage is TRBJ2-3; 10 nucleotides agree with TRBD1. Germline V gene sequence: CDR1 LGHNA, CDR2 YNLKQL (reference sequence). The CDR3 spans 15 residues. Trimming at V came to 4 bases and at J to 0 bases, leaving 1 base not matched to a gene. The CDR3 loop is CASSRTGGSAETLYF. The sequenced part of the CDR3 DNA is TGTGCCAGCAGCCGGACAGGGGGTAGTGCAGAA.

This clone was detected only a few times. The germline and genes are mouse ones. The sequenced fragment ends 4 residues before the CDR3 boundary, so the rest is inferred from the germline J gene. Distinct nucleotide sequences in the sample also encode this CDR3. The chain recombines TRBV5 with TRBJ1-1; no firm D call. V was trimmed by 1 base and J by 2 bases, leaving 2 bases between them. The germline gives CDR1 LGHNA, CDR2 YNLKQL (reference sequence). The CDR3 covers 12 residues. The CDR3 bases that were read are TGTGCCAGCAGCCAAGTCAACACA. Translated: CASSQVNT. The entire CDR3 is CASSQVNTEVFF.

The sample holds a few counts of this clone. Mouse gene names and germline throughout. Read data end 4 residues before the CDR3 end; the end is taken from the germline J gene. The chain combines TRBV1 with TRBJ2-1, with 10 bases fitting TRBD2. There are 16 residues in the CDR3. V was pared by 1 base and J by 3 bases, with 3 bases of the junction left unmatched. Germline-derived CDR1 and CDR2 are NSQYPW and LRSPGD (reference sequence). Here the CDR3 reads CTCSAVGTGAYAEQFF. The covered CDR3 bases are TGCACCTGCAGTGCAGTCGGGACTGGGGCCTATGCT.

This clone was counted only a few times. Mouse names are used for the genes. The CDR3 goes on 4 residues after the read ends, and that part is filled in from the germline J gene. V gene TRBV13-1 combines with J gene TRBJ2-5, with 11 positions matching TRBD2. CDR1 NSHNY and CDR2 SYGAGN come from the germline V gene. The CDR3 is made up of 15 amino acids. Incomplete CDR3 DNA: TGTGCCAGCAGTCCCTTGACTGGGGGGGGAGAC. Translated, it gives CASSPLTGGGD. The entire CDR3 reads CASSPLTGGGDTQYF.

Details on this clone: Genes and germline are mouse. The read comes to an end 4 residues before the CDR3 does, leaving the germline J gene to fill in the end. The chain employs TRBV13-3 and TRBJ1-2, with D maybe TRBD1 (6 bases). Germline-derived CDR1 and CDR2 are NNHDY and SYVADS. The CDR3 has 13 amino acids. The CDR3 sequence: CASSARGKPDYTF. The CDR3 DNA, read in part, is TGTGCCAGCAGTGCCAGGGGAAAGCCC.

The table lists this clone with a few counts. Gene names refer to mouse genes. Coverage ceases 4 residues before the CDR3 finishes, and the germline J gene fills in the end. The V call is TRBV5, the J call TRBJ2-5; D ambiguous. The V end lost 4 bases, the J end lost 3 bases, and 5 bases lay between the germline ends. This CDR3 comprises 12 residues. From germline, CDR1 is LGHNA and CDR2 YNLKQL (reference sequence). The CDR3 DNA, read in part, is TGTGCCAGCAGCCGTTCTCAAGAC. Translated: CASSRSQD. The whole CDR3 sequence is CASSRSQDTQYF.